The TCR beta chain under discussion was sequenced for a study of shared clonotypes between healthy human individuals. Generated by immunoSEQ multiplex PCR, the TCRdb table keeps only in-frame clones and is missing some. The sample gives approximately 92,000 clones, 60% to 70% of which show up once; 50% is in the top ten. The CDR3 is 13 residues long. Germline CDR1 reads MNHEY; CDR2 reads SMNVEV (reference sequence). J lost 4 bases, V lost 7 bases, and 5 bases had no gene match. Sample: memory CD8+ T cells sorted from blood. Subset of the sample: CD45RO+ cells pooled with CCR7-negative TemRA cells. V usage is TRBV27 and J usage is TRBJ2-7; 9 nucleotides align to TRBD2. This TCR was recovered from a man aged 25-45 years in good health. The CDR3 DNA reads TGTGCCAGCAATAGCGGGAGTAGGTACGAGCAGTACTTC. It codes for CASNSGSRYEQYF.